These T cell receptor beta chains were read from a single sample in a study of shared clonotypes between healthy human individuals. Sequencing was performed with immunoSEQ multiplex PCR; in TCRdb, only in-frame clones are kept and a portion is missing. The sample has about 1 million clones, approximately 70% seen once. Sample: memory CD4+ T cells sorted from blood. These receptors were collected from a man between 18 and 29 years old in good health. Both conserved end residues are part of each CDR3. D genes are given only for firm matches. Clone size is given for some rows only: seen once, a few or many times, or a class if the clone is expanded.

size	V	D	J	DNA	CDR3
-	TRBV11-2	-	TRBJ2-5	TGTGCCAGCAGCCAATCCGGGACGAAAGAGACCCAGTACTTC	CASSQSGTKETQYF
few	TRBV7-9	-	TRBJ1-4	TGTGGTTACCAGAAGGGGCAAAAACTGTTTTTT	CGYQKGQKLFF
-	TRBV10-1	TRBD1	TRBJ2-2	TGCGCCAGCAGTGTCGACAGGGGGAACACCGGGGAGCTGTTTTTT	CASSVDRGNTGELFF
-	TRBV6-5	-	TRBJ2-7	TGTGCCAGCAGTCCGAGGTCTAGGTACGAGCAGTACTTC	CASSPRSRYEQYF
-	TRBV7-9	TRBD2	TRBJ2-1	TGTGCCAGCAGCTTAAGCGGGACTAGCGGGGAGCAGTTCTTC	CASSLSGTSGEQFF
-	TRBV7-3	-	TRBJ1-5	TGTGCCAGCAGCTTAGGGACACCGGGGCATCAGCCCCAGCATTTT	CASSLGTPGHQPQHF
-	TRBV29-1	-	TRBJ2-7	TGCAGCGTTGGCCGGGGGCGAGGCTACGAGCAGTACTTC	CSVGRGRGYEQYF
-	TRBV5-6	TRBD2	TRBJ2-1	TGTGCCAGCAGCTTGGCCAGCGGGAGGGCCTTAACCCACAATGAGCAGTTCTTC	CASSLASGRALTHNEQFF
-	TRBV10-1	-	TRBJ2-3	TGCGCCAGCAGTGACTCACGCACAGATACGCAGTATTTT	CASSDSRTDTQYF
-	TRBV2	-	TRBJ2-5	TGTGCCAGCAGTCGAGGGGGAGAGTCAGAGACCCAGTACTTC	CASSRGGESETQYF
once	TRBV10-3	TRBD1	TRBJ1-3	TGTGCCATCAGGTCACAGGGGGCTGGAAACACCATATATTTT	CAIRSQGAGNTIYF
-	TRBV4-3	TRBD1	TRBJ2-2	TGCGCCAGCAGCCACCAGGGGGCGGGTACCGGGGAGCTGTTTTTT	CASSHQGAGTGELFF
-	TRBV5-1	-	TRBJ1-2	TGCGCCAGCAGCTTAGGGACATCAACTAACTATGGCTACACCTTC	CASSLGTSTNYGYTF
-	TRBV6-4	-	TRBJ2-3	TGTGCCAGCAGGTCTATACAGGATAAGTTTTCAGATACGCAGTATTTT	CASRSIQDKFSDTQYF
-	TRBV30	-	TRBJ1-4	TGTGCCTGGAGTTTGAGTGGTGCCGCCGAAAAACTGTTTTTT	CAWSLSGAAEKLFF
-	TRBV5-1	TRBD2	TRBJ2-1	TGCGCCAGCAGCTCCGGGGGAGGGTCCTACAATGAGCAGTTCTTC	CASSSGGGSYNEQFF
-	TRBV2	TRBD2	TRBJ2-1	TGTGCCACCGCCCGGGAGGGGCCCTACAATGAGCAGTTCTTC	CATAREGPYNEQFF
-	TRBV5-4	-	TRBJ2-5	TGTGCCAGCAGCCGGACCGGTAGGACCCAGTACTTC	CASSRTGRTQYF
-	TRBV5-1	-	TRBJ2-3	TGCGCCAGCAGCTTGGACCAGGTTAGAGATACGCAGTATTTT	CASSLDQVRDTQYF
-	TRBV5-6	TRBD1	TRBJ2-7	TGTGCCAGCAGTCACGACGGACAGGGGTACGAGCAGTACTTC	CASSHDGQGYEQYF
-	TRBV5-8	TRBD1	TRBJ1-2	TGTGCCAGCAGCTCGATGACAGGGGACTATGGCTACACCTTC	CASSSMTGDYGYTF
-	TRBV29-1	-	TRBJ1-1	TGCAGCGTTAAGCTGCAGGGGCGTTGGACTGAAGCTTTCTTT	CSVKLQGRWTEAFF
few	TRBV27	TRBD1	TRBJ2-7	TGTGCCAGCAGTGAAACGCAGGGGGCGGGCGAGCAGTACTTC	CASSETQGAGEQYF
-	TRBV4-1	TRBD1	TRBJ2-1	TGCGCCAGCAGCCAAGGCACAGGGGCCTACAATGAGCAGTTCTTC	CASSQGTGAYNEQFF
-	TRBV16	-	TRBJ1-1	TGTGCCAGCAGCCACCTCGACGGGAACACTGAAGCTTTCTTT	CASSHLDGNTEAFF
-	TRBV6-5	TRBD1	TRBJ2-3	TGTGCCAGCAGTTTCCGGACAGGGCCCACAGATACGCAGTATTTT	CASSFRTGPTDTQYF
-	TRBV5-5	-	TRBJ1-6	TGTGCCAGCAGCTTGGCCAATTTGGGGTTCACTAATTCACCCCTCCACTTT	CASSLANLGFTNSPLHF
-	TRBV7-8	TRBD2	TRBJ2-1	TGTGCCAGCAGTTTACTAGCGGGGTGGGAGCAGTTCTTC	CASSLLAGWEQFF
-	TRBV29-1	-	TRBJ1-4	TGCAGCGCCCTCGGGGGGCTGGGGGAAAAACTGTTTTTT	CSALGGLGEKLFF
-	TRBV5-4	-	TRBJ1-3	TGTGCCAGCAGCTTGGAGCTAAGCTCTGGAAACACCATATATTTT	CASSLELSSGNTIYF
many	TRBV2	TRBD2	TRBJ2-7	TGTGCCAGCACCCCCTCCGCGGGAGCGGTCGAGCAGTACTTC	CASTPSAGAVEQYF
-	TRBV27	-	TRBJ2-3	TGTGCCAGCAGAATTGGCGGGCCCGGCACAGATACGCAGTATTTT	CASRIGGPGTDTQYF
-	TRBV5-1	TRBD2	TRBJ2-7	TGCGCCAGCAGCGTCCCCGGGGGGGCGGACGAGCAGTACTTC	CASSVPGGADEQYF
-	TRBV6-6	-	TRBJ2-3	TGTGCCAGCAGTAACTCACGGGTGGCAGATACGCAGTATTTT	CASSNSRVADTQYF
few	TRBV7-9	-	TRBJ2-1	TGTGCCAGCAGCGCAGGGGAGCAGTTCTTC	CASSAGEQFF
-	TRBV6-1	TRBD2	TRBJ2-7	TGTGCCAGCATTGGGAGGGCTGGGAACGAGCAGTACTTC	CASIGRAGNEQYF
-	TRBV5-1	-	TRBJ2-4	TGCGCCAGCAGCCCCCTCAGGGGCGAAGGAGAAGTAGCCAAAAACATTCAGTACTTC	CASSPLRGEGEVAKNIQYF
-	TRBV5-1	-	TRBJ2-4	TGCGCCAGCAGCTTGGGAGCTAGGGGAAACATTCAGTACTTC	CASSLGARGNIQYF
-	TRBV30	-	TRBJ1-3	TGTGCCTGGAGTGTAAGGGGCACCGTCTCTGGAAACACCATATATTTT	CAWSVRGTVSGNTIYF
-	TRBV5-1	-	TRBJ1-6	TGCGCCAGCAGCGTGGGTACGGTCTATAATTCACCCCTCCACTTT	CASSVGTVYNSPLHF
-	TRBV5-6	-	TRBJ1-4	TGTGCCAGCAGCTTGGGATCGACTAATGAAAAACTGTTTTTT	CASSLGSTNEKLFF
-	TRBV28	TRBD1	TRBJ1-5	TGTGCCAGCAGTTTATACCTCTGGGACAGGGGGGGGGTGGAGAGCAATCAGCCCCAGCATTTT	CASSLYLWDRGGVESNQPQHF
few	TRBV7-2	-	TRBJ2-1	TGTGCCAGCAGCCCCCTGGGTCGGGAAGCGGGTGAGCAGTTCTTC	CASSPLGREAGEQFF
-	TRBV30	-	TRBJ1-4	TGTGCCTGGAGTACACCCCGTACTAATGAAAAACTGTTTTTT	CAWSTPRTNEKLFF
-	TRBV9	-	TRBJ2-5	TGTGCCAGCAGCGTCCGTCTGGGGGAGACCCAGTACTTC	CASSVRLGETQYF
-	TRBV30	-	TRBJ2-3	TGTGCCTGGACCCACATGCCCGCTAGCACAGATACGCAGTATTTT	CAWTHMPASTDTQYF
-	TRBV5-8	TRBD2	TRBJ2-1	TGTGCCAGCAGTTCTGGCCGACTAGCGGGTAATCATGAGCAGTTCTTC	CASSSGRLAGNHEQFF
-	TRBV5-1	-	TRBJ2-6	TGCGCCAGCAGCTTGTCTTCCTCTGGGGCCAACGTCCTGACTTTC	CASSLSSSGANVLTF
-	TRBV6-6	-	TRBJ1-6	TGTGCCAGCAGTCAGGGGAATACGAATTCACCCCTCCACTTT	CASSQGNTNSPLHF
many	TRBV5-1	-	TRBJ2-3	TGCGCCAGCAGCGGCGGAGTCGGCACAGATACGCAGTATTTT	CASSGGVGTDTQYF
-	TRBV4-1	-	TRBJ2-7	TGCGCCAGCAGCCGCTCCGGGACCGCGAGCTCCTACGAGCAGTACTTC	CASSRSGTASSYEQYF
-	TRBV2	-	TRBJ1-1	TGTGCCAGCCGAATGACCACGGTGAACACTGAAGCTTTCTTT	CASRMTTVNTEAFF
-	TRBV7-8	-	TRBJ2-1	TGTGCCAGCAGCATTGAGGGCTACTCCTACAATGAGCAGTTCTTC	CASSIEGYSYNEQFF
-	TRBV25-1	-	TRBJ1-1	TGTGCCAGCAGTGAGCACAGGGCGAACACTGAAGCTTTCTTT	CASSEHRANTEAFF
-	TRBV5-1	-	TRBJ2-1	TGCGCCAGCAGCCAAGGAGGGACACAGGGAAGGAATGAGCAGTTCTTC	CASSQGGTQGRNEQFF
-	TRBV7-2	TRBD2	TRBJ2-5	TGTGCCAGCAGCCCCACTAGCGGAAGATGGGAGACCCAGTACTTC	CASSPTSGRWETQYF
-	TRBV19	-	TRBJ1-5	TGTGCCAGTAGTATATGGGGGGGGGATAGCAATCAGCCCCAGCATTTT	CASSIWGGDSNQPQHF
-	TRBV9	-	TRBJ1-6	TGTGCCAGCAGCTTACAGGGAAGCTCCTATAATTCACCCCTCCACTTT	CASSLQGSSYNSPLHF
-	TRBV29-1	-	TRBJ2-7	TGCAGCGCCTTTACTAGCTACGAGCAGTACTTC	CSAFTSYEQYF
-	TRBV6-5	TRBD1	TRBJ1-4	TGTGCCAGCAGTTCCGCCGGGACAGGGGGAAGGAAACTGTTTTTT	CASSSAGTGGRKLFF